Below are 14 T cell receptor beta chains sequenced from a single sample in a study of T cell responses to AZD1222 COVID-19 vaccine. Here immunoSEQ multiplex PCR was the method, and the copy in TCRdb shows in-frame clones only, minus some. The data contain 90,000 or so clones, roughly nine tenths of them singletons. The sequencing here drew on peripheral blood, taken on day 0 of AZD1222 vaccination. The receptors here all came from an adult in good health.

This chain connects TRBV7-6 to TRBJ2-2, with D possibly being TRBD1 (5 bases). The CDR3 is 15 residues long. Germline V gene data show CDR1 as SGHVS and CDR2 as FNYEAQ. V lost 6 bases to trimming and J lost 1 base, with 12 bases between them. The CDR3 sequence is CASSRLQGNTGELFF. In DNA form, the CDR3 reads TGTGCCAGCAGTCGACTTCAGGGGAACACCGGGGAGCTGTTTTTT.

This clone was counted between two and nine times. The CDR3 DNA follows: TGTGCCATCAAAACTAGCGGGAATGCCGGGGAGCTGTTTTTT. Encoded protein: CAIKTSGNAGELFF. The chain has TRBV10-3 and TRBJ2-2; 10 bases fit TRBD2. V trimming: 7 bases; J trimming: 6 bases; junction bases outside the gene matches: 5. The germline gives CDR1 ENHRY, CDR2 SYGVKD. The length of the CDR3 is 14 residues.

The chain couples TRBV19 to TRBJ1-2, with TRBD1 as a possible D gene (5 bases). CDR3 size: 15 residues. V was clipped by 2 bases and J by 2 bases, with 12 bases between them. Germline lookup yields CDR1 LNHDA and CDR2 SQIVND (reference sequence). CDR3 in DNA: TGTGCCAGTAGTATAATGACAGATTCAAACTATGGCTACACCTTC. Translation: CASSIMTDSNYGYTF. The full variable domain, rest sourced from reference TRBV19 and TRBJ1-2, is DGGITQSPKYLFRKEGQNVTLSCEQNLNHDAMYWYRQDPGQGLRLIYYSQIVNDFQKGDIAEGYSVSREKKESFPLTVTSAQKNPTAFYLCASSIMTDSNYGYTFGSGTRLTVV.

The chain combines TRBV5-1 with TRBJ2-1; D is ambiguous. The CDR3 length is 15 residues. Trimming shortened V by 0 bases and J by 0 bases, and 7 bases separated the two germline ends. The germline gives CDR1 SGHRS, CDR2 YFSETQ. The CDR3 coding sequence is TGCGCCAGCAGCTTGGATGTCAGCTCCTACAATGAGCAGTTCTTC. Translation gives CASSLDVSSYNEQFF.

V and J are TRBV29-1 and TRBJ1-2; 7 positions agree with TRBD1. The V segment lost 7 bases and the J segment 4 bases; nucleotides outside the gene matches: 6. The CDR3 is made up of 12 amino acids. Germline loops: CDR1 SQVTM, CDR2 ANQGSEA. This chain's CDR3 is CSDQTGSYGYTF. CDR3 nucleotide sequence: TGCAGCGACCAGACAGGGAGCTATGGCTACACCTTC.

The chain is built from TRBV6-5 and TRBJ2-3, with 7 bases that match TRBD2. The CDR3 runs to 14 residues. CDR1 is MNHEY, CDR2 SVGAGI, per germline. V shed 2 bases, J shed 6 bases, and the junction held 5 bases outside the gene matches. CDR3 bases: TGTGCCAGCAGTTACGGCGGGAGTAAGGATACGCAGTATTTT. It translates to CASSYGGSKDTQYF.

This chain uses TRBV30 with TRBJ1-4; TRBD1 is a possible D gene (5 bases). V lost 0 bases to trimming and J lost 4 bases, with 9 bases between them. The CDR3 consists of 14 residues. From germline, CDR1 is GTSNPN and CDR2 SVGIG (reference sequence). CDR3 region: CAWSVTAINEKLFF. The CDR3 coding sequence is TGTGCCTGGAGTGTGACAGCTATTAATGAAAAACTGTTTTTT.

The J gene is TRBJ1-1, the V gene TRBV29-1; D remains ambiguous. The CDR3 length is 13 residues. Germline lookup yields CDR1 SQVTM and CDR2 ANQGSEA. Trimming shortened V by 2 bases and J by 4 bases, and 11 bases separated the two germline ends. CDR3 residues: CSVEPRVGTEAFF. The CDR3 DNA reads TGCAGCGTTGAACCCCGGGTGGGCACTGAAGCTTTCTTT.

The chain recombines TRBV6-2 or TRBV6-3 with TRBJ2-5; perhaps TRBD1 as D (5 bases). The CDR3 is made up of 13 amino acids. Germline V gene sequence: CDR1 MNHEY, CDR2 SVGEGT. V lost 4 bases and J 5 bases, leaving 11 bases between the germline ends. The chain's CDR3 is CASSSGRAETQYF. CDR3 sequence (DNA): TGTGCCAGCAGTTCCGGCAGGGCGGAGACCCAGTACTTC.

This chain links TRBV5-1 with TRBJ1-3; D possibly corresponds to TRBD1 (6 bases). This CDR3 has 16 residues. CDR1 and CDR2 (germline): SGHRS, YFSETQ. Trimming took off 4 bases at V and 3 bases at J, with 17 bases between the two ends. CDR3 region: CASSPNGGKGGNTIYF. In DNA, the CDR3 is TGCGCCAGCAGCCCGAATGGGGGCAAGGGTGGAAACACCATATATTTT.

CDR3 region: CASSQVNTGRGANVLTF. As DNA, the CDR3 is TGTGCCAGCAGCCAGGTTAATACCGGAAGGGGGGCCAACGTCCTGACTTTC. The chain employs TRBV3-1 (or the pseudogene TRBV3-2) and TRBJ2-6; no reliable D call. Germline values: CDR1 LGHDT, CDR2 YNNKEL (reference sequence). The CDR3 length is 17 residues. V lost 3 bases and J 4 bases, leaving 16 bases between the germline ends.

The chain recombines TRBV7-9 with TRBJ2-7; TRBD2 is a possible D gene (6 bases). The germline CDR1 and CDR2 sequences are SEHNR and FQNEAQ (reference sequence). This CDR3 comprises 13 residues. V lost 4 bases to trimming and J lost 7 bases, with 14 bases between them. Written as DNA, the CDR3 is TGTGCCAGCAGCTCGACGGGAGCTCAAGAGCAGTACTTC. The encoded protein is CASSSTGAQEQYF.

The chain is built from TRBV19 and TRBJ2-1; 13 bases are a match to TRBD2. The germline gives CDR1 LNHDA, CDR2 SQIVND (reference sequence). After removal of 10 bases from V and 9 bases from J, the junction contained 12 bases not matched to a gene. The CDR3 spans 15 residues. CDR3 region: CATQRDGLAGAEQFF. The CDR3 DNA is TGTGCCACCCAGCGAGACGGACTAGCGGGAGCTGAGCAGTTCTTC.

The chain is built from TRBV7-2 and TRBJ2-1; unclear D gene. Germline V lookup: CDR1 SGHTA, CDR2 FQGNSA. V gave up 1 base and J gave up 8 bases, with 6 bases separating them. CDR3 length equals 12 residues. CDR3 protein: CASSLVPDEQFF. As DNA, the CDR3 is TGTGCCAGCAGCTTAGTTCCCGATGAGCAGTTCTTC.